Listed below are T cell receptor beta chains from one sample, sequenced in a study of long-term antiretroviral therapy in people with HIV. Sequencing used immunoSEQ multiplex PCR; TCRdb keeps in-frame clones, though not all of them. Here the sample spans approximately 15,000 clones, more than 80% being singletons. This specimen consisted of unsorted PBMCs, obtained 0.3 years after starting antiretroviral therapy. Receptor source: a man between 18 and 29 years old with HIV. Each CDR3 is given with its conserved first and last residue. A D gene is named only where the DNA matches it firmly. Rows give clone size only sometimes, using once, few, many, or a class for an expanded clone.

>TRBV29-1|12|.|TRBJ1-1|.
TGCAGCGCCCTCCCAGGGCCCACTGAAGCTTTCTTT
CSALPGPTEAFF
>TRBV7-3|14|.|TRBJ1-6|.
TGTGCCAGCAGCTTACAGGGCTACGAATCACCCCTCCACTTT
CASSLQGYESPLHF
>TRBV30|15|.|TRBJ2-7|.
TGTGCCTGGAGAAAAGGGAAGGGGGTTACCTACGAGCAGTACTTC
CAWRKGKGVTYEQYF
>TRBV6-6|13|.|TRBJ2-7|.
TGTGCCAGCAGTTACTCGCAGACCTACGAGCAGTACTTC
CASSYSQTYEQYF
>TRBV9|17|.|TRBJ1-4|.
TGTGCCAGCAGCGTAGCTACCGGAGGAGCGGGGGATGAAAAACTGTTTTTT
CASSVATGGAGDEKLFF
>TRBV6-1|11|.|TRBJ1-5|.
TGTGCCAGCAGTGTGGGTCAGCCCCAGCATTTT
CASSVGQPQHF
>TRBV4-1|14|.|TRBJ1-5|.
TGCGCCAGCAGCCAACGACAACAGGGCCAGCCCCAGCATTTT
CASSQRQQGQPQHF
>TRBV18|13|.|TRBJ2-7|.
TGTGCCAGCTTAGCAGGGGCCCCCTACGAGCAGTACTTC
CASLAGAPYEQYF
>TRBV27|13|few|TRBJ2-5|.
TGTGCCAGCCAGCCCCTAAACCGAGAGACCCAGTACTTC
CASQPLNRETQYF
>TRBV5-1|14|.|TRBJ1-1|.
TGCGCCAGCACCCCGGGAGGTGAGAACACTGAAGCTTTCTTT
CASTPGGENTEAFF
>TRBV5-1|14|.|TRBJ1-1|.
TGCGCCAGCAGTCTGGGGGGGGTATACACTGAAGCTTTCTTT
CASSLGGVYTEAFF
>TRBV6-1|21|few|TRBJ2-2|.
TGTGCCAGCAGTGAAGACGTTATTCTGCTCCCCAGGGGCGAAGACACCGGGGAGCTGTTTTTT
CASSEDVILLPRGEDTGELFF
>TRBV7-8|16|.|TRBJ2-1|TRBD2
TGTGCCAGCAGCTGGTGGACTAGCGGGGGCTACAATGAGCAGTTCTTC
CASSWWTSGGYNEQFF
>TRBV10-3|14|.|TRBJ2-3|.
TGTGCCATCAGTGACCGGGGGACGGGCGATACGCAGTATTTT
CAISDRGTGDTQYF
>TRBV5-1|14|.|TRBJ1-1|TRBD1
TGCGCCAGCAGCTCGACAGGGGGCATTACTGAAGCTTTCTTT
CASSSTGGITEAFF
>TRBV18|15|once|TRBJ2-5|.
TGTGCCAGCTCACCATCCACGGACCTTTGGGAGACCCAGTACTTC
CASSPSTDLWETQYF
>TRBV9|14|.|TRBJ2-2|.
TGTGCCAGCAGCCCAGGGTACGGGAACGGGGAGCTGTTTTTT
CASSPGYGNGELFF
>TRBV10-3|15|.|TRBJ1-5|.
TGTGCCATCAGTGAGTCTGGCAGGGGAGGACAGCCCCAGCATTTT
CAISESGRGGQPQHF
>TRBV2|14|.|TRBJ2-5|.
TGTGCCAGCAACCGACAGGGAGGCCAAGAGACCCAGTACTTC
CASNRQGGQETQYF
>TRBV19|13|.|TRBJ1-5|.
TGTGCCAGTACCTCGGGGGCAGGGGTGACCCAGCATTTT
CASTSGAGVTQHF
>TRBV5-1|16|.|TRBJ2-3|.
TGCGCCAGCAGCTCCGAGGGCCAAACCCCCACAGATACGCAGTATTTT
CASSSEGQTPTDTQYF
>TRBV4-1|14|.|TRBJ2-5|.
TGCGCCAGCAGCCTATCTTATTTAGGAGAGACCCAGTACTTC
CASSLSYLGETQYF
>TRBV5-1|13|.|TRBJ1-2|TRBD1
TGCGCCAGCCGAGTTGACAGGGACGTGGGCTACACCTTC
CASRVDRDVGYTF
>TRBV6-4|13|.|TRBJ2-3|.
TGTGCCAGCAGTGACAGGGTCACAGATACGCAGTATTTT
CASSDRVTDTQYF
>TRBV6-5|12|.|TRBJ1-2|.
TGTGCCAGCTCGGGGATGGACTATGGCTACACCTTC
CASSGMDYGYTF
>TRBV19|15|.|TRBJ1-1|.
TGTGCCAGTAGTACAGACCGGCGTACCAGGGGAAAAGCTTTCTTT
CASSTDRRTRGKAFF
>TRBV6-5|16|.|TRBJ2-1|.
TGTGCCAGCAGTTACTTTCCGGGACTGCGTCAGGATGAGCAGTTCTTC
CASSYFPGLRQDEQFF
>TRBV5-1|14|.|TRBJ1-1|.
TGCGCCAGCAGCTTGAACGGGGAGAACACTGAAGCTTTCTTT
CASSLNGENTEAFF
>TRBV6-6|15|.|TRBJ2-5|.
TGTGCCAGCACCCTCCGGTGGGGACACCAAGAGACCCAGTACTTC
CASTLRWGHQETQYF
>TRBV15|15|.|TRBJ1-6|.
TGTGCCACCAGCAGAGCTTACGGGGTAAATTCACCCCTCCACTTT
CATSRAYGVNSPLHF
>TRBV30|15|.|TRBJ2-4|.
TGTGCCTGGAGTGTGGGGCAGAATGCCAAAAACATTCAGTACTTC
CAWSVGQNAKNIQYF
>TRBV7-3|14|.|TRBJ1-6|TRBD1
TGTGCCAGCAGCTTAAGACAGGGGGAATCACCCCTCCACTTT
CASSLRQGESPLHF
>TRBV7-3|13|.|TRBJ2-7|TRBD2
TGTGCCAGCTCGCGGGGGAGCTCCTACGAGCAGTACTTC
CASSRGSSYEQYF
>TRBV6-5|16|.|TRBJ2-2|TRBD1
TGTGCCAGCAGTTACCGCCGGACAGGGGGCACCGGGGAGCTGTTTTTT
CASSYRRTGGTGELFF
>TRBV11-1|14|.|TRBJ1-1|.
TGTGCCAGCAGCTTAAGCCCAGAAAACACTGAAGCTTTCTTT
CASSLSPENTEAFF
>TRBV5-1|16|once|TRBJ2-2|TRBD1
TGCGCCAGCAGCTTGGTGGGACAGGGGAACACCGGGGAGCTGTTTTTT
CASSLVGQGNTGELFF
>TRBV19|16|.|TRBJ1-4|.
TGTGCCAGTAGTGGGGTAGGGGCCGCAACTAATGAAAAACTGTTTTTT
CASSGVGAATNEKLFF
>TRBV2|14|.|TRBJ2-2|TRBD1
TGTGCCAGCAGCTGGACAGGGGGTACCGGGGAGCTGTTTTTT
CASSWTGGTGELFF
>TRBV5-1|15|.|TRBJ2-1|TRBD1
TGCGCCAGCAGCTGGACAGGGGCCTCCTACAATGAGCAGTTCTTC
CASSWTGASYNEQFF
>TRBV11-2|13|.|TRBJ1-3|.
TGTGCCAGCAGCCAACTCTCTGGAAACACCATATATTTT
CASSQLSGNTIYF
>TRBV15|15|once|TRBJ2-5|TRBD2
TGTGCCACCAGGGTCGGCGGGGGGGAGGGAGAGACCCAGTACTTC
CATRVGGGEGETQYF
>TRBV28|13|once|TRBJ2-1|.
TGTGCCAGCAGTAATAGACGGTACAATGAGCAGTTCTTC
CASSNRRYNEQFF
>TRBV27|12|.|TRBJ2-7|TRBD1
TGTGCCAGCAGTTTAGGGACAGCGAAGCAGTACTTC
CASSLGTAKQYF
>TRBV6-5|14|few|TRBJ1-5|.
TGTGCCAGCAGGCCTACAGCGGCCAATCAGCCCCAGCATTTT
CASRPTAANQPQHF
>TRBV27|15|.|TRBJ1-3|.
TGTGCCAGCAGTCCGTACTCCGTCTCTGGAAACACCATATATTTT
CASSPYSVSGNTIYF
>TRBV5-4|15|.|TRBJ2-5|.
TGTGCCAGCAGCTTGGGGAGCATTAGACAAGAGACCCAGTACTTC
CASSLGSIRQETQYF
>TRBV7-9|14|.|TRBJ1-3|.
TGTGCCAGCAGCTTATCATTGTCTGGAAACACCATATATTTT
CASSLSLSGNTIYF
>TRBV9|16|.|TRBJ2-3|TRBD2
TGTGCCAGCAGCTACGGGACTAGCGGGGGATCAGATACGCAGTATTTT
CASSYGTSGGSDTQYF
>TRBV7-9|12|once|TRBJ1-4|.
TGTGCCAGCAGCTTAGGGGGCGAAAAACTGTTTTTT
CASSLGGEKLFF